One T cell receptor beta chain is described in this entry. The junction and the germline gene differ at one end; a read error may be behind it. These data originate in a study of blood T cell repertoires in COVID-19. TCRdb's copy holds only in-frame clones and misses some; the assay was immunoSEQ multiplex PCR. Among about 330,000 clones listed, around nine tenths were seen once. The CDR3 has 16 amino acids. The V gene's germline CDR1 is SSHAT and CDR2 FNYEAQ (reference sequence). The sequence was collected from a woman between 50 and 59 years old with active or convalescent COVID-19. The source material was peripheral blood. The chain employs TRBV7-7 and TRBJ2-2, with a tentative D call TRBD1 (5 bases). CDR3 nucleotide sequence: TGTGCTAGCAGCTCCCCCGTTCAGGGATATGGCGGGGAGCTGTTTTTT. Translated: CASSSPVQGYGGELFF.